One sample yielded the 14 T cell receptor beta chains listed below, sequenced in a study of blood T cell repertoires in COVID-19. The protocol was immunoSEQ multiplex PCR, while the TCRdb copy is restricted to in-frame clones and leaves out a portion. The table records 350,000 to 450,000 clones, about four fifths of them present only once. Source material: PBMCs or T cells enriched from blood (not recorded which). The receptors were sampled from a woman in her 50s who had recovered from COVID-19.

This sequence joins TRBV6-1 and TRBJ1-6; D remains unclear. The germline V gene has CDR1 MNHNS and CDR2 SASEGT. The CDR3 is 14 residues long. Trimming shortened V by 0 bases and J by 6 bases, and 6 bases separated the two germline ends. CDR3 amino acids: CASSEALSNSPLHF. The DNA of the CDR3 is TGTGCCAGCAGTGAAGCTCTCAGTAATTCACCCCTCCACTTT.

This clone was detected a few times. A junction boundary mismatches the germline segment, possibly from a read error. J is TRBJ2-1 and V is TRBV10-2, with 8 bases that match TRBD1. CDR1 is WSHSY, CDR2 SAAADI, per germline. The CDR3 has 13 amino acids. CDR3 nucleotides: TGCGCCAGCAGCTTACAGGGGGTGGGTCAGCGTGTCTTC. Protein: CASSLQGVGQRVF.

As DNA, the CDR3 is TGTGCCAGCAGGGGACAATCTTCTGGCTACACCTTC. The encoded protein is CASRGQSSGYTF. The chain employs TRBV6-5 and TRBJ1-2, with D possibly being TRBD1 (6 bases). CDR3 length equals 12 residues. Germline assignment: CDR1 MNHEY and CDR2 SVGAGI. The V and J ends lost 6 bases and 7 bases respectively, with 12 bases between them.

V usage is TRBV6-5 and J usage is TRBJ1-6; 11 bases line up with TRBD1. V trimming: 5 bases; J trimming: 10 bases; junction bases outside the gene matches: 7. The germline V gene encodes CDR1 MNHEY and CDR2 SVGAGI. The CDR3 has 15 residues. CDR3 DNA: TGTGCCAGCAGTCCTGGACAGGGGGCTTGGTCACCCCTCCACTTT. Translation: CASSPGQGAWSPLHF.

V is TRBV7-9 and J is TRBJ2-1; 7 bases align to TRBD2. Looked up from germline, CDR1 is SEHNR and CDR2 is FQNEAQ (reference sequence). The CDR3 is 17 residues long. V dropped 5 bases and J dropped 0; count of bases not matched to a gene: 10. CDR3 protein: CASSPLGRVSSYNEQFF. CDR3 nucleotides: TGTGCCAGCAGCCCCCTGGGGAGGGTCAGCTCCTACAATGAGCAGTTCTTC.

The chain employs TRBV11-3 and TRBJ1-2, with D maybe TRBD1 (5 bases). The CDR3 is 15 amino acids. Trimming left V 1 base short and J 6 bases short, with 15 bases between. Germline-derived CDR1 and CDR2 are SGHNT and YENEEA. In DNA form, the CDR3 reads TGTGCCAGCAGCTTAGTCGTTGGGACTGAAGATGGCTACACCTTC. Translated: CASSLVVGTEDGYTF.

The chain combines TRBV6-5 with TRBJ2-7; D call uncertain. From germline, CDR1 is MNHEY and CDR2 SVGAGI. This CDR3 is 16 amino acids long. Trimming removed 3 bases from V and 7 bases from J, with 22 bases in between. CDR3 amino acids: CASSYTSRPTIGEQYF. CDR3 sequence (DNA): TGTGCCAGCAGTTATACGTCCCGGCCCACGATCGGGGAGCAGTACTTC.

The chain couples TRBV7-2 to TRBJ2-2; 10 bases map to TRBD2. Germline trimming cut 9 bases from V and 0 bases from J; bases unmatched to any gene: 16. This CDR3 has 19 amino acids. From germline, CDR1 is SGHTA and CDR2 FQGNSA. The DNA for the CDR3 is TGTGCCAGACCCCGCCCGGGACTAGCGTCCCTCGCGAACACCGGGGAGCTGTTTTTT. Amino acids: CARPRPGLASLANTGELFF. Full variable domain (missing parts from reference TRBV7-2 and TRBJ2-2): GAGVSQSPSNKVTEKGKDVELRCDPISGHTALYWYRQSLGQGLEFLIYFQGNSAPDKSGLPSDRFSAERTGGSVSTLTIQRTQQEDSAVYLCARPRPGLASLANTGELFFGEGSRLTVL.

The gene calls are TRBV7-9 and TRBJ1-1; D remains unclear. Trimming removed 5 bases at V and 7 bases at J, with 8 bases between. CDR3 length: 11 residues. The V gene's germline CDR1 is SEHNR and CDR2 FQNEAQ (reference sequence). CDR3 loop: CASSAYGEAFF. DNA of the CDR3: TGTGCCAGCAGCGCATACGGTGAAGCTTTCTTT.

This chain joins TRBV7-2 and TRBJ2-3, with 8 bases aligning to TRBD2. V trimming: 5 bases; J trimming: 6 bases; junction bases outside the gene matches: 16. Germline lookup yields CDR1 SGHTA and CDR2 FQGNSA. The CDR3 contains 17 residues. CDR3 amino acids: CASSPKRGSTVGDTQYF. DNA of the CDR3: TGTGCCAGCAGCCCAAAGCGGGGGTCCACAGTTGGGGATACGCAGTATTTT.

This chain uses TRBV6-5 with TRBJ1-2; 7 nucleotides agree with TRBD1. Looked up from germline, CDR1 is MNHEY and CDR2 is SVGAGI. The CDR3 contains 14 residues. After removal of 5 bases from V and 0 bases from J, the junction contained 3 bases not matched to a gene. CDR3 sequence (DNA): TGTGCCAGCAGTCGACAGGGTACTAACTATGGCTACACCTTC. It specifies CASSRQGTNYGYTF.

Concerning this clone itself: This sample includes further DNA sequences coding for the same CDR3. This chain links TRBV25-1 with TRBJ1-1, with D perhaps matching TRBD1 (5 bases). The CDR3 totals 13 residues. Germline V CDR1 and CDR2: MGHDK, SYGVNS. V was cut by 8 bases and J by 5 bases, with 15 bases left in between. The CDR3 protein is CASRGLGGTEAFF. The CDR3 DNA sequence: TGTGCCAGCCGGGGCCTGGGGGGAACTGAAGCTTTCTTT. The whole variable domain, filled in from reference TRBV25-1 and TRBJ1-1, reads EADIYQTPRYLVIGTGKKITLECSQTMGHDKMYWYQQDPGMELHLIHYSYGVNSTEKGDLSSESTVSRIRTEHFPLTLESARPSHTSQYLCASRGLGGTEAFFGQGTRLTVV.

The V call is TRBV11-2, the J call TRBJ2-1; D is ambiguous. CDR1 is SGHAT, CDR2 FQNNGV, per germline. Trimming took off 2 bases at V and 9 bases at J, with 5 bases between the two ends. The CDR3 spans 11 residues. CDR3 coding DNA: TGTGCCAGCAGCTTAACGGGTGAGCAGTTCTTC. Protein: CASSLTGEQFF.

This sequence joins TRBV28 and TRBJ1-2; perhaps TRBD1 as D (6 bases). The germline V and J ends were trimmed by 5 bases and 1 base, with 14 bases remaining between them. The CDR3 loop spans 15 amino acids. Germline V gene lookup returns CDR1 MDHEN and CDR2 SYDVKM. CDR3 coding DNA: TGTGCCAGCAGTCAACAGGGCACTTTTAACTATGGCTACACCTTC. This gives the protein CASSQQGTFNYGYTF.